The 20 T cell receptor beta chains below were found in one sample sequenced in a study of T-cell memory formation after mild COVID-19. TCRdb reprocessed the 5' RACE reads with MiXCR, giving one entry per CDR3 protein. The table shows around 100,000 distinct CDR3 sequences, with roughly 11% occurring only once. The sequencing input was PBMCs or a T cell subset sorted from them (not recorded which). The receptors here all came from a man in his late teens or twenties who had mild COVID-19 (a few samples of this study predate the infection). Cell type and time point are not known.

This chain joins TRBV15 and TRBJ2-2; 8 nucleotides agree with TRBD2. CDR3 length equals 16 residues. The germline V gene has CDR1 LNHNV and CDR2 YYDKDF (reference sequence). V lost 7 bases, J lost 3 bases, and 10 bases stayed unmatched. CDR3 DNA: TGTGCCACCAAGTTACTAGCGGAAAGATACACCGGGGAGCTGTTTTTT. Its translation: CATKLLAERYTGELFF.

The chain recombines TRBV4-1 with TRBJ1-1, with D maybe TRBD1 (5 bases). This CDR3 has 14 amino acids. V dropped 3 bases and J dropped 3 bases, with 11 bases sitting between them. The germline gives CDR1 MGHRA, CDR2 YSYEKL. DNA of the CDR3: TGCGCCAGCAGCCAGTTCGTGGGGGACACTGAAGCTTTCTTT. This gives the protein CASSQFVGDTEAFF.

The chain links TRBV30 to TRBJ1-2; weak D call: TRBD1 (6 bases). V lost 6 bases and J lost 12, with 17 bases in between. This CDR3 contains 11 residues. The germline CDR1 and CDR2 sequences are GTSNPN and SVGIG (reference sequence). This CDR3 reads CACLQGFENTF. DNA for the CDR3: TGTGCCTGCTTACAGGGCTTTGAAAACACCTTC.

In its sample, this clonotype was seen a few times. J is TRBJ2-1 and V is TRBV6-5, with D perhaps TRBD1 (7 bases). The CDR3 extends over 14 amino acids. From germline, CDR1 is MNHEY and CDR2 SVGAGI. Trimming removed 6 bases at V and 9 bases at J, with 18 bases between. This CDR3 is CASSNRQGLSEQFF. The CDR3 coding sequence is TGTGCCAGCAGCAACCGACAGGGACTGAGTGAGCAGTTCTTC.

This clonotype has a count of ten or more. The gene calls are TRBV7-9 and TRBJ2-7; 8 bases align to TRBD1. CDR1 is SEHNR and CDR2 is FQNEAQ in the germline V gene (reference sequence). J gave up 5 bases and V 4 bases, and 7 bases lay outside the gene matches. This CDR3 has 14 residues. As DNA, the CDR3 is TGTGCCAGCAGCTCGACAGGGGCGGTCCACGAGCAGTACTTC. Translation: CASSSTGAVHEQYF.

The chain joins TRBV7-9 to TRBJ1-1, with 8 bases that match TRBD1. The germline gives CDR1 SEHNR, CDR2 FQNEAQ (reference sequence). V was pared by 4 bases and J by 6 bases, with 10 bases of the junction left unmatched. The CDR3 is 15 amino acids. CDR3 nucleotide sequence: TGTGCCAGCAGCTCTACGGACAGGGTATTCCCTGAAGCTTTCTTT. Protein product: CASSSTDRVFPEAFF. Variable domain in full (rest from reference TRBV7-9 and TRBJ1-1): DTGVSQNPRHKITKRGQNVTFRCDPISEHNRLYWYRQTLGQGPEFLTYFQNEAQLEKSRLLSDRFSAERPKGSFSTLEIQRTEQGDSAMYLCASSSTDRVFPEAFFGQGTRLTVV.

The chain couples TRBV7-9 to TRBJ1-1; no reliable D call. Deletions cut 5 bases from V and 9 bases from J, with 10 bases between. This CDR3 is built from 11 residues. Per germline, CDR1 SEHNR and CDR2 FQNEAQ (reference sequence). In DNA, the CDR3 is TGTGCCAGCAGCCTCGAGTGGAAAGCTTTCTTT. Protein: CASSLEWKAFF.

This chain uses TRBV10-3 with TRBJ2-2, with D possibly being TRBD2 (5 bases). This CDR3 contains 14 residues. Looked up from germline, CDR1 is ENHRY and CDR2 is SYGVKD. The V end lost 6 bases, the J end lost 4 bases, and 12 bases lay between the germline ends. Here the CDR3 reads CAIRGDTLTGELFF. The CDR3 coding sequence is TGTGCCATCAGGGGAGACACTCTCACCGGGGAGCTGTTTTTT.

Only a few counts were recorded for this clonotype. This chain links TRBV7-3 with TRBJ2-2; 9 nucleotides line up with TRBD2. V shed 3 bases, J shed 7 bases, and the junction held 6 bases outside the gene matches. The germline CDR1 and CDR2 sequences are SGHTA and FQGTGA. The CDR3 length is 15 residues. The CDR3 DNA sequence: TGTGCCAGCAGCTTTGTCGCGGGGGGGCTCGGGGAGCTGTTTTTT. Translating gives CASSFVAGGLGELFF.

This clonotype appeared a few times. The chain has TRBV7-9 and TRBJ1-1, with D perhaps TRBD1 (5 bases). The V end lost 5 bases, the J end lost 0 bases, and 7 bases lay between the germline ends. Per germline, CDR1 SEHNR and CDR2 FQNEAQ (reference sequence). The CDR3 runs 13 residues. In nucleotides, the CDR3 is TGTGCCAGCAGCAAAGGGGTGAACACTGAAGCTTTCTTT. Amino acid sequence: CASSKGVNTEAFF.

This clonotype was counted between two and nine times. J is TRBJ2-5 and V is TRBV12-3 or TRBV12-4; 10 positions match TRBD1. The CDR3 spans 17 residues. The J segment lost 7 bases and the V segment lost 5 bases, leaving 16 bases of the junction unmatched. Here the CDR3 DNA reads TGTGCCAGCAGTCGACAGGGGGCCCAATTCCTTTTAGGGACCCAGTACTTC. Its translation: CASSRQGAQFLLGTQYF.

This clonotype was observed at least ten times. The chain employs TRBV7-2 and TRBJ2-5; TRBD1 matches at 10 bases. The germline gives CDR1 SGHTA, CDR2 FQGNSA. The CDR3 has 15 residues. The J segment lost 4 bases and the V segment lost 4 bases, leaving 6 bases of the junction unmatched. The CDR3 protein is CASSSRDRGGETQYF. Here the CDR3 DNA reads TGTGCCAGCAGCTCTAGGGACAGGGGAGGAGAGACCCAGTACTTC.

The rearrangement uses TRBV4-3 and TRBJ2-7, with 8 bases fitting TRBD1. The germline gives CDR1 LGHNA, CDR2 YSLEER. Germline trimming cut 3 bases from V and 1 base from J; bases unmatched to any gene: 5. This CDR3 is 15 amino acids long. Written as DNA, the CDR3 is TGCGCCAGCAGCCAGGACAGGGCCCCTTCCTACGAGCAGTACTTC. It yields the protein CASSQDRAPSYEQYF.

The chain recombines TRBV5-1 with TRBJ2-2; 11 bases align to TRBD2. The CDR3 has 18 residues. Germline V CDR1 and CDR2: SGHRS, YFSETQ. J gave up 3 bases and V 3 bases, and 10 bases lay outside the gene matches. CDR3 DNA: TGCGCCAGCAGCTCCAGGCTAGCGGGGGGCCAGGACACCGGGGAGCTGTTTTTT. Translated: CASSSRLAGGQDTGELFF.

This clonotype was counted between two and nine times. This chain connects TRBV7-8 to TRBJ2-5; 12 bases are shared with TRBD2. CDR1 and CDR2 (germline): SGHVS, FQNEAQ. The CDR3 loop spans 15 amino acids. V lost 5 bases and J lost 0; bases outside the gene matches: 1. Written as DNA, the CDR3 is TGTGCCAGCAGCAGACTAGCGGGGGACCAAGAGACCCAGTACTTC. This codes for CASSRLAGDQETQYF.

This clonotype came up a few times. V and J are TRBV9 and TRBJ2-1; TRBD2 agrees at 14 bases. This CDR3 region has 14 residues. Germline CDR1 and CDR2: SGDLS and YYNGEE. V lost 6 bases, J lost 5 bases, and 1 base stayed unmatched. In DNA form, the CDR3 reads TGTGCCAGCACGACTAGCGGGGGGGACAATGAGCAGTTCTTC. Translating it yields CASTTSGGDNEQFF.

This clonotype was found a few times. The chain links TRBV11-2 to TRBJ1-4; the D is unclear. The V gene lost 0 bases and the J gene lost 6 bases, with 17 bases spanning the gap. The CDR3 totals 17 residues. Germline V gene data show CDR1 as SGHAT and CDR2 as FQNNGV. CDR3 sequence: CASSLDSSLASDEKLFF. The CDR3 DNA follows: TGTGCCAGCAGCTTAGATTCTTCCCTGGCCAGTGATGAAAAACTGTTTTTT. The entire variable domain, with the rest obtained from reference TRBV11-2 and TRBJ1-4, is as follows: EAGVAQSPRYKIIEKRQSVAFWCNPISGHATLYWYQQILGQGPKLLIQFQNNGVVDDSQLPKDRFSAERLKGVDSTLKIQPAKLEDSAVYLCASSLDSSLASDEKLFFGSGTQLSVL.

V gene TRBV5-5 combines with J gene TRBJ2-1, with D perhaps assigned TRBD1 or TRBD2 (5 bases each). Germline V gene sequence: CDR1 SGHKS, CDR2 YYEKEE (reference sequence). The CDR3 is 15 residues long. V gave up 4 bases and J gave up 0 bases, with 11 bases separating them. The CDR3 DNA follows: TGTGCCAGCAGCCCCCGGGACGGCTCCTACAATGAGCAGTTCTTC. Its protein is CASSPRDGSYNEQFF.

The chain has TRBV4-3 and TRBJ1-3; 7 bases are a match to TRBD1. With V trimmed by 1 base and J by 0 bases, 18 bases remained unmatched. The germline V gene has CDR1 LGHNA and CDR2 YSLEER. This CDR3 spans 21 amino acids. CDR3 in DNA: TGCGCCAGCAGCCAAGCGGGTCGGAGTGCGGACAGGACCAACTCTGGAAACACCATATATTTT. It yields the protein CASSQAGRSADRTNSGNTIYF.

This clonotype appeared a few times. The genes are TRBV20-1 and TRBJ2-2, with D unresolved. The V and J ends lost 4 bases and 0 bases respectively, with 9 bases between them. CDR3 length: 14 residues. CDR1 is DFQATT and CDR2 is SNEGSKA in the germline V gene (reference sequence). The CDR3 DNA is TGCAGTGCTAAAGACATTGCGAACACCGGGGAGCTGTTTTTT. Translated, it gives CSAKDIANTGELFF.